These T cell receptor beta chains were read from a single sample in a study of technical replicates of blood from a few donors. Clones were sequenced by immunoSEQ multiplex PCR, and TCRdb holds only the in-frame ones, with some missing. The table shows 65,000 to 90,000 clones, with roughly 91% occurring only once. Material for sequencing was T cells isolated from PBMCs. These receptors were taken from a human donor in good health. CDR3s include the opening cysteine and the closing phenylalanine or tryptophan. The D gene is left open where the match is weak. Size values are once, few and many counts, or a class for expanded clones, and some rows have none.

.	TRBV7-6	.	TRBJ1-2	TGTGCCAGCAGCTTCTCCCCCCTCTATGGCTACACCTTC	CASSFSPLYGYTF
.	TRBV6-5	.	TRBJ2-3	TGTGCCAGCAGTTACTCGCGAAATGCAGATACGCAGTATTTT	CASSYSRNADTQYF
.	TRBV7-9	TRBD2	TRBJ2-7	TGTGCCAGCAGCTTCCCGGGGGGGTCGTACGAGCAGTACTTC	CASSFPGGSYEQYF
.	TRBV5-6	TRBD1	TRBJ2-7	TGTGCCAGCAGCCTTAGCAGGGGGTCCTACGAGCAGTACTTC	CASSLSRGSYEQYF
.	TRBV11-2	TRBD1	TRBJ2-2	TGTGCCAGCAGCTTAGATTGGGACAGGGCCAGGACCGGGGAGCTGTTTTTT	CASSLDWDRARTGELFF
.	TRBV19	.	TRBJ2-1	TGTGCCAGCTCTCAGCGGACTGGAGATTCGGTTGAGCAGTTCTTC	CASSQRTGDSVEQFF
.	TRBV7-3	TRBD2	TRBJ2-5	TGTGCCAGCAGCTCCTCACTAGCGGGGGCACAAGAGACCCAGTACTTC	CASSSSLAGAQETQYF
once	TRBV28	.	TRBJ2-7	TGTGCCAGCAGTTCACCCACGAGGGTCGTGTCCTACGAGCAGTACTTC	CASSSPTRVVSYEQYF
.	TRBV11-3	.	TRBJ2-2	TGTGCCAAGCCGGGTCCTAACACCGGGGAGCTGTTTTTT	CAKPGPNTGELFF
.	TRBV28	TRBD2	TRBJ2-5	TGTGCCAGCACCCTATTCCCTCCGACTAGCGGGATACAAGAGACCCAGTACTTC	CASTLFPPTSGIQETQYF
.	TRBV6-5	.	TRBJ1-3	TGTGCCAGCAGTTACTCGGAGGGACCTGAAAACACCATATATTTT	CASSYSEGPENTIYF
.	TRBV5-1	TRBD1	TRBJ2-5	TGCGCCAGCAGCCGACGGACAGGGACCCAAGAGACCCAGTACTTC	CASSRRTGTQETQYF
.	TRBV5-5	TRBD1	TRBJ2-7	TGTGCCAGCAGGTCGGACAGGGTTCGTGGTGGGGGAAAATACGAGCAGTACTTC	CASRSDRVRGGGKYEQYF
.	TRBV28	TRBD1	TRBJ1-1	TGTGCTCACCTTGACAGGGGGAACACTGAAGCTTTCTTT	CAHLDRGNTEAFF
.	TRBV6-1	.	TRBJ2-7	TGTGCCAGCAGGCTCTTTGGACTGAACTACGAGCAGTACTTC	CASRLFGLNYEQYF
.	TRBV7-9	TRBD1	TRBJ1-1	TGTGCCAGCAGCTTAGCGCAGGGGGCCCACACTGAAGCTTTCTTT	CASSLAQGAHTEAFF
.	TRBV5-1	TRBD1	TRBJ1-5	TGCGCCAGCAGTCCCACAGGGGCAGGTAATCAGCCCCAGCATTTT	CASSPTGAGNQPQHF
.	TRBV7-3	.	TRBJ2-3	TGTGCCAGCAGGTCGACACCCCACAGCACAGATACGCAGTATTTT	CASRSTPHSTDTQYF
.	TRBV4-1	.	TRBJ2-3	TGCGCCAGCAGCCAAGGCCCGGGAACGGGGACAGATACGCAGTATTTT	CASSQGPGTGTDTQYF
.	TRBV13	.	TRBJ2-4	TGTGCCAGCAGCGGGGAGGTCCTAGCCAAAAACATTCAGTACTTC	CASSGEVLAKNIQYF
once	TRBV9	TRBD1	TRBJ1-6	TGTGCCAGCAGCGAGAACAGGGGTCGACCCCTCCACTTT	CASSENRGRPLHF
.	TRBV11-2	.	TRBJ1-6	TGTGCCAGCAGCTTCCTACAGGGCAAGTTAGCCCTCCACTTT	CASSFLQGKLALHF
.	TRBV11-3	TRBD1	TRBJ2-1	TGTGCCAGCAGTCATCCATGGGACAGGGGACACTACAATGAGCAGTTCTTC	CASSHPWDRGHYNEQFF
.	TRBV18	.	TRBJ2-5	TGTGCCAGCTCCCCTCCGGAGGGTGGAATTGGGGCGACCCAGTACTTC	CASSPPEGGIGATQYF
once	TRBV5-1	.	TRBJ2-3	TGCGCCAGCAGCTTACGAGGGAGGCCCACAGATACGCAGTATTTT	CASSLRGRPTDTQYF
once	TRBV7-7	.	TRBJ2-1	TGTGCCAGCAGCTTAGATGGAGGGATGAATGAGCAGTTCTTC	CASSLDGGMNEQFF
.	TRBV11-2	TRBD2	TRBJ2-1	TGTGCCAGCAGACCAGTCGGGGGGGGCCTGGATGAGCAGTTCTTC	CASRPVGGGLDEQFF
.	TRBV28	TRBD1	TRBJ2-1	TGTGCCAGCACAAAAAGGGACAGCCACTGGAGTGAGCAGTTCTTC	CASTKRDSHWSEQFF
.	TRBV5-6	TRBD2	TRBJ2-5	TGTGCCAGCGGGAGGGTTATTGAGACCCAGTACTTC	CASGRVIETQYF
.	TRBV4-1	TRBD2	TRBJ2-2	TGCGCCAGCAGCCCTCCCCCTAGCGGGAACACCGGGGAGCTGTTTTTT	CASSPPPSGNTGELFF
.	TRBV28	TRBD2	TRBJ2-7	TGTGCCAGCAAGGGGGTCGCGGGAGGACCCTACGAGCAGTACTTC	CASKGVAGGPYEQYF
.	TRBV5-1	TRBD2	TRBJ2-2	TGCGCCAGCAGCTTACCGGGACTAGCGGGCACCGGGGAGCTGTTTTTT	CASSLPGLAGTGELFF
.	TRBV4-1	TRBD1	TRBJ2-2	TGCGCCAGCAGCCCGGGACAGGGGGCGGGCACCGGGGAGCTGTTTTTT	CASSPGQGAGTGELFF
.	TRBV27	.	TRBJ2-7	TGTGCCAGCAGTTTAGGTATCAAGAGAGACGAGCAGTACTTC	CASSLGIKRDEQYF
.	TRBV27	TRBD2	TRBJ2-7	TGTGCCAGCAGTTTATCGTTCCAGGGAGGGTACGAGCAGTACTTC	CASSLSFQGGYEQYF
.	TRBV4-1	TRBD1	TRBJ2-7	TGCGCCAGCAGCTCCCCGGGACAGGGACCCTACGAGCAGTACTTC	CASSSPGQGPYEQYF